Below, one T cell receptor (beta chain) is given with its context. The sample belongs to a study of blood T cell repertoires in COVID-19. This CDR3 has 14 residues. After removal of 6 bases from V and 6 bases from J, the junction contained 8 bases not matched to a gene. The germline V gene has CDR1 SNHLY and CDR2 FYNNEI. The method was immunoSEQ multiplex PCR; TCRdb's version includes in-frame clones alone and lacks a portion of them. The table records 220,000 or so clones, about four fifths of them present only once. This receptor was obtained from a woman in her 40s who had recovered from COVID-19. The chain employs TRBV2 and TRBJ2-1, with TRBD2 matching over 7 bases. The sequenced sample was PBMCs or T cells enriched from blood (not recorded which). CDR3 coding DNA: TGTGCCAGCAGCCCCGTACTAGCGAGCAATGAGCAGTTCTTC. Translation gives CASSPVLASNEQFF.